The rows below give T cell receptor beta chains drawn from one sample of a study of shared clonotypes between healthy human individuals. TCRdb keeps only in-frame clones here, not all; method: immunoSEQ multiplex PCR. The sample shows around 690,000 clones, roughly 91% of them seen only once. Sample: memory CD8+ T cells from PBMCs. The receptors come from a man aged 18-30 years in good health. Some clones in this sample may be carry-over from other donors' samples. Both conserved end residues are part of each CDR3. The order of the fields is CDR3 length, D gene, V gene, J gene, clone size, CDR3 DNA, CDR3 protein. The D gene is left open where the match is weak. Rows give clone size only sometimes, using once, few, many, or a class for an expanded clone.

13,NA,TRBV2,TRBJ2-1,NA,TGTGCCAGCAGTACGACCTCCTACAATGAGCAGTTCTTC,CASSTTSYNEQFF
14,NA,TRBV10-3,TRBJ1-1,NA,TGTGCCATCAGTGAGTCAGACAGGAACACTGAAGCTTTCTTT,CAISESDRNTEAFF
20,TRBD2,TRBV5-1,TRBJ2-7,NA,TGCGCCAGCAGCTTGGCCGCAGCCGGGCTAGCGGAGAACATCTCCTACGAGCAGTACTTC,CASSLAAAGLAENISYEQYF
15,NA,TRBV6-5,TRBJ2-4,NA,TGTGCCAGCAGCCCTTTTTTAGTAACCAAAAACATTCAGTACTTC,CASSPFLVTKNIQYF
17,TRBD2,TRBV4-1,TRBJ2-1,NA,TGCGCCAGCAGCCCCCTCCGAGGTAGCGGGTTAGGGGATGAGCAGTTCTTC,CASSPLRGSGLGDEQFF
15,NA,TRBV7-2,TRBJ2-7,NA,TGTGCCAGCAGCTTAAACGGCCGGGGCTCCTACGAGCAGTACTTC,CASSLNGRGSYEQYF
19,NA,TRBV15,TRBJ1-4,NA,TGTGCCACCAGCAGCCGCCTCCATTTCGAGGGGGGAGAGAATGAAAAACTGTTTTTT,CATSSRLHFEGGENEKLFF
12,NA,TRBV27,TRBJ2-5,NA,TGTGCCAGCGCCACGAGCGGAGAGACCCAGTACTTC,CASATSGETQYF
14,NA,TRBV19,TRBJ1-1,NA,TGTGCCAGTAGTCTTGGGGACGCAATAGACAAAGCTTTCTTT,CASSLGDAIDKAFF
14,NA,TRBV5-1,TRBJ1-3,NA,TGCGCCAGCAGCGATACAGGGTTTGGAAACACCATATATTTT,CASSDTGFGNTIYF
13,TRBD2,TRBV10-3,TRBJ2-1,NA,TGTGCCATCGCGGGAGAGGGCTACAATGAGCAGTTCTTC,CAIAGEGYNEQFF
16,NA,TRBV4-3,TRBJ1-2,NA,TGCGCCAGCAGCCAAGAAGGCGGGGGCGCGATCTATGGCTACACCTTC,CASSQEGGGAIYGYTF
14,NA,TRBV19,TRBJ2-7,NA,TGTGCCAGTAGTATAGATAGCGGAGCCTACGAGCAGTACTTC,CASSIDSGAYEQYF
15,NA,TRBV28,TRBJ1-5,NA,TGTGCCAGCAGTTTTCGAGGGCAGTGGGGGCAGCCCCAGCATTTT,CASSFRGQWGQPQHF
16,NA,TRBV7-8,TRBJ2-2,NA,TGTGCCAGCAGCTTACACCCCGGGACTGCCGGTGGGGAGCTGTTTTTT,CASSLHPGTAGGELFF
15,NA,TRBV9,TRBJ1-2,NA,TGTGCCAGCAGCGTAAATTCGGGGCACGACTATGGCTACACCTTC,CASSVNSGHDYGYTF
16,TRBD2,TRBV9,TRBJ2-1,NA,TGTGCCAGCAGCGTAGCGGGAGGAGGGATCTACAATGAGCAGTTCTTC,CASSVAGGGIYNEQFF
14,TRBD2,TRBV27,TRBJ2-7,NA,TGTGCCAGCAGAATACGGGACTACTCCTACGAGCAGTACTTC,CASRIRDYSYEQYF
13,TRBD2,TRBV6-5,TRBJ2-5,once,TGTGCCAGCAGTTGGAGTAGCGGGCAGACCCAGTACTTC,CASSWSSGQTQYF
17,NA,TRBV15,TRBJ1-5,NA,TGTGCCACCAGCAGGACACTTCAGATTGAGCTCGATCAGCCCCAGCATTTT,CATSRTLQIELDQPQHF
14,TRBD2,TRBV28,TRBJ2-1,once,TGTGCCAGCGCTGGGACTAGGCGGATGGATGAGCAGTTCTTC,CASAGTRRMDEQFF
17,TRBD2,TRBV2,TRBJ2-7,NA,TGTGCCAGCGGCCGGACTAGCGGGGATTCAGGCTCCTACGAGCAGTACTTC,CASGRTSGDSGSYEQYF
14,TRBD2,TRBV5-1,TRBJ2-7,once,TGCGCCAGCAGCTTGAGCCTAGCGGCCTACGAGCAGTACTTC,CASSLSLAAYEQYF
16,NA,TRBV7-9,TRBJ1-1,NA,TGTGCCAGCAGCTTAGCAGGGTGGGGGTTGAACACTGAAGCTTTCTTT,CASSLAGWGLNTEAFF
14,TRBD1,TRBV2,TRBJ2-7,NA,TGTGCCAGCAGTCCGACAGGGGGCGGGTACGAGCAGTACTTC,CASSPTGGGYEQYF
16,NA,TRBV7-6,TRBJ1-2,NA,TGTGCCAGCAGCTTAAAGACTTTCCCCAACCTCTATGGCTACACCTTC,CASSLKTFPNLYGYTF
14,NA,TRBV5-6,TRBJ2-7,NA,TGTGCCAGCAGCCCCGTTGGTTACTCCTACGAGCAGTACTTC,CASSPVGYSYEQYF
18,NA,TRBV7-9,TRBJ2-7,NA,TGTGCCAGCAGCTCGGTGGGTAATTGGGCTAGTACCGCTGCCGAGCAGTACTTC,CASSSVGNWASTAAEQYF
11,NA,TRBV18,TRBJ2-7,NA,TGTGCCAGCTTGCCGGTCTACGAGCAGTACTTC,CASLPVYEQYF
16,NA,TRBV4-1,TRBJ1-2,NA,TGCGCCAGCACCTTCGCGTTGGTAGCCTCTAACTATGGCTACACCTTC,CASTFALVASNYGYTF
12,NA,TRBV7-9,TRBJ1-1,NA,TGTGCCAGCAGCTCCGGGTGGACTGAAGCTTTCTTT,CASSSGWTEAFF
15,TRBD1,TRBV28,TRBJ2-7,NA,TGTGCCAGCAGTTTATTTGGGACAGGGGCCTACGAGCAGTACTTC,CASSLFGTGAYEQYF
13,NA,TRBV27,TRBJ1-5,NA,TGTGCCTGCGGCCTCCAGGGAGCCCAGCCCCAGCATTTT,CACGLQGAQPQHF
14,TRBD2,TRBV19,TRBJ2-7,once,TGTGCCAGTAGTATGGGGACTAGCGGGCACGAGCAGTACTTC,CASSMGTSGHEQYF
16,TRBD1,TRBV10-3,TRBJ2-3,NA,TGTGCCATCAGTGCCACAGGGGGTTCTAGCACAGATACGCAGTATTTT,CAISATGGSSTDTQYF
14,NA,TRBV5-1,TRBJ1-2,once,TGCCCCTCACTACCCGCGACCTTTAACTATGGCTACACCTTC,CPSLPATFNYGYTF
14,NA,TRBV27,TRBJ1-1,NA,TGTGCCAGCAGTTTAGGGACATCGCTCACTGAAGCTTTCTTT,CASSLGTSLTEAFF
15,NA,TRBV5-1,TRBJ1-2,NA,TGCGCCAGCAGCAACTCCGGGACCGAAATTCGTGGCTACACCTTC,CASSNSGTEIRGYTF
17,TRBD1,TRBV4-3,TRBJ1-2,NA,TGCGCCAGCAGCCAAGCGGGTGACAGGGAGATTCCCGAAGGCTACACCTTC,CASSQAGDREIPEGYTF
13,NA,TRBV5-8,TRBJ1-2,once,TGTGCCAGCAGCTTGCGAAGGGACTATGGCTACACCTTC,CASSLRRDYGYTF
13,TRBD2,TRBV4-1,TRBJ2-1,NA,TGCGCCAGCAGCGAGGGAGCGGGATTTGAGCAGTTCTTC,CASSEGAGFEQFF
13,TRBD1,TRBV28,TRBJ2-1,NA,TGTGCCAGCCATCGACAGGGTGTGAATGAGCAGTTCTTC,CASHRQGVNEQFF
16,NA,TRBV21-1,TRBJ2-7,NA,TGTGCCAGCAGCAAAGGGGCGTGGGACAGCTCCTACGAGCAGTACTTC,CASSKGAWDSSYEQYF
15,NA,TRBV7-7,TRBJ2-6,NA,TGTGCCAGCAGCTTAAGTCTGCAGGGGGCCAACGTCCTGACTTTC,CASSLSLQGANVLTF
16,NA,TRBV7-6,TRBJ2-3,NA,TGTGCCAGCAGCTTAATATTGAGTAGGGGATCAGATACGCAGTATTTT,CASSLILSRGSDTQYF
15,NA,TRBV10-3,TRBJ2-2,NA,TGTGCCATCAGGGAAACAGGGCTGAACACCGGGGAGCTGTTTTTT,CAIRETGLNTGELFF
11,NA,TRBV6-6,TRBJ1-1,NA,TGTGCCAGTGAAGGCTACACTGAAGCTTTCTTT,CASEGYTEAFF
14,NA,TRBV10-3,TRBJ1-2,NA,TGTGCCATCACCGAGAGGGACGGGAATTATGGCTACACCTTC,CAITERDGNYGYTF
16,NA,TRBV4-1,TRBJ1-1,NA,TGCGCCAGCAGCCAAGTTGAAGGAGGGGGAGGGACTGAAGCTTTCTTT,CASSQVEGGGGTEAFF
15,NA,TRBV9,TRBJ1-2,NA,TGTGCCAGCAGCACCCGGGACGGCACTAACTATGGCTACACCTTC,CASSTRDGTNYGYTF
16,NA,TRBV7-9,TRBJ1-2,NA,TGTGCCAGCAGCACAGCGAGGACGGCCCGATTCTATGGCTACACCTTC,CASSTARTARFYGYTF
16,NA,TRBV28,TRBJ2-3,NA,TGTGCCAGCGGCACCGGCTGGCGCCTGAGCACAGATACGCAGTATTTT,CASGTGWRLSTDTQYF
15,TRBD2,TRBV11-2,TRBJ2-1,once,TGTGCCAGCAGCTTAGATCGGCTAGCGGGTGATGAGCAGTTCTTC,CASSLDRLAGDEQFF
14,TRBD1,TRBV5-5,TRBJ2-5,NA,TGTGCCAGCAGCCCCGACAGGGTAGGAGAGACCCAGTACTTC,CASSPDRVGETQYF
18,NA,TRBV7-8,TRBJ2-1,once,TGTGCCAGCAGCTTCATTATCGGCGTCGGCGGTTCCTACAATGAGCAGTTCTTC,CASSFIIGVGGSYNEQFF
14,NA,TRBV29-1,TRBJ1-2,NA,TGCAGCGTTGCAGGGGTGCAATACTCCTATGGCTACACCTTC,CSVAGVQYSYGYTF
11,NA,TRBV5-8,TRBJ2-1,NA,TGTGCCAGCAGTTCCGGGACTGAAAAGTTCTTC,CASSSGTEKFF
16,TRBD1,TRBV19,TRBJ1-5,NA,TGTGCCAGTAGTGCGCGCCGACAGGGGTCGAATCAGCCCCAGCATTTT,CASSARRQGSNQPQHF
13,NA,TRBV28,TRBJ1-1,NA,TGTGCCAGCAGCTCGGGGGGCGACACTGAAGCTTTCTTT,CASSSGGDTEAFF
15,NA,TRBV15,TRBJ2-7,NA,TGTGCCACCAGCAGACCCCACACTACCGGCTACGAGCAGTACTTC,CATSRPHTTGYEQYF